A single sample is the source of the 5 T cell receptor beta chains below, sequenced in a study of blood T cells in healthy people across ages. Then a second PCR, running about 7 to 11 cycles, was carried out with a sample-barcoded 5' primer and a J-beta primer mix. TCRdb re-analysed the 5' RACE reads in MiXCR, keeping a single row per CDR3 protein. The table shows some 710,000 distinct CDR3 sequences, with 22% occurring only once. The material sequenced was blood. The receptors shown here come from a man in his sixties or seventies in good health.

This clonotype was detected only a few times. The chain uses TRBV5-1 and TRBJ2-3; D ambiguous. Germline loops: CDR1 SGHRS, CDR2 YFSETQ. Trimming removed 1 base from V and 1 base from J, with 13 bases in between. This CDR3 is 16 amino acids long. CDR3 amino acids: CASSLTPQSGTDTQYF. DNA of the CDR3: TGCGCCAGCAGCTTGACCCCCCAGAGCGGCACAGATACGCAGTATTTT. Based on the CDR3 plus reference TRBV5-1 and TRBJ2-3, the full variable domain is KAGVTQTPRYLIKTRGQQVTLSCSPISGHRSVSWYQQTPGQGLQFLFEYFSETQRNKGNFPGRFSGRQFSNSRSEMNVSTLELGDSALYLCASSLTPQSGTDTQYFGPGTRLTVL.

V is TRBV5-5 and J is TRBJ1-4; the match to TRBD1 covers 9 bases. Germline trimming cut 2 bases from V and 8 bases from J; bases unmatched to any gene: 10. CDR1 is SGHKS and CDR2 is YYEKEE in the germline V gene (reference sequence). This CDR3 region has 16 residues. The CDR3 here is CASSLRGTGIGEKLFF. For the CDR3, the DNA is TGTGCCAGCAGCTTACGGGGGACAGGGATCGGAGAAAAACTGTTTTTT.

This clonotype was counted ten times or more. V is TRBV19 and J is TRBJ2-5; D gene ambiguous. V dropped 0 bases and J dropped 2 bases, with 1 base sitting between them. Germline assignment: CDR1 LNHDA and CDR2 SQIVND (reference sequence). This CDR3 spans 12 amino acids. The chain's CDR3 is CASSIDQETQYF. In DNA, the CDR3 is TGTGCCAGTAGTATAGATCAAGAGACCCAGTACTTC.

This clonotype was counted a few times. The chain carries TRBV11-2 and TRBJ2-7; D gene uncertain. The ends were cut back, 1 base at V and 2 bases at J, with 6 bases in the middle. CDR3 size: 13 residues. Germline assignment: CDR1 SGHAT and CDR2 FQNNGV. The CDR3 nucleotides are TGTGCCAGCAGCTTAGGGGCAGCCTACGAGCAGTACTTC. Protein sequence: CASSLGAAYEQYF.

The chain joins TRBV20-1 to TRBJ2-1; no definite D call. Per the germline V gene, CDR1 is DFQATT and CDR2 is SNEGSKA (reference sequence). Trimming left V 4 bases short and J 0 bases short, with 10 bases between. This CDR3 spans 14 amino acids. The CDR3 DNA reads as TGCAGTGCTACTAGGGTTGACTCCTACAATGAGCAGTTCTTC. It codes for CSATRVDSYNEQFF.